This record looks at one T cell receptor (beta chain) sequence and its context. Antigen: not known. The sample originates from a study of cytomegalovirus exposure and HLA in healthy donors. The PCR contained 60 Vbeta and 13 Jbeta primers. Assay: immunoSEQ multiplex PCR; the TCRdb copy retains only in-frame clones and omits some. Found here are about 140,000 clones, 80% of them singletons; the top ten hold 4% to 5.5%. The CDR3 spans 11 residues. Per the germline V gene, CDR1 is LGHNA and CDR2 is YSLEER. The ends were cut back, 7 bases at V and 5 bases at J, with 8 bases in the middle. Study-wide findings and caveats: TCR beta chains numbering under 200 were designated cytomegalovirus-associated. The likely origin of a cluster of highly shared sequence variants was a sequencing artifact. Later analysis demonstrated an association between a missense DCLRE1C variant and TCR beta V- and J-gene trimming.

V is TRBV4-3 and J is TRBJ2-5; no firm D call. Sequencing input: PBMCs. This TCR was recovered from a man aged 30 to 45 in good health. The CDR3 nucleotides read TGCGCCAGCACGATTCGGGAGACCCAGTACTTC. Translating gives CASTIRETQYF.